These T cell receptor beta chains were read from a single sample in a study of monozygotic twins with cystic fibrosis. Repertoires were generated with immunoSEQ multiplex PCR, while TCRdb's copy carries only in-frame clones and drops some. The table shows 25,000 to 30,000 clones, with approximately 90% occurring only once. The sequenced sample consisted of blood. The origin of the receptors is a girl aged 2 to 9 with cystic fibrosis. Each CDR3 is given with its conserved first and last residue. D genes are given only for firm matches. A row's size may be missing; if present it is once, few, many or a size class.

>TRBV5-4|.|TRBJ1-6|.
CASSLRLAREIGGNSPLHF
TGTGCCAGCAGCTTGAGGTTGGCCAGGGAAATTGGCGGGAATTCACCCCTCCACTTT
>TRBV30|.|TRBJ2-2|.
CAWSVLNSRVGELFF
TGTGCCTGGAGTGTACTCAACTCCCGGGTCGGGGAGCTGTTTTTT
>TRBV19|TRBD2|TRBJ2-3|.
CASSTGLADSTDTQYF
TGTGCCAGTAGTACGGGACTAGCGGATAGCACAGATACGCAGTATTTT
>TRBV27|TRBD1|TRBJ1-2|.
CASSPGGWYGYTF
TGTGCCAGCAGCCCAGGGGGATGGTATGGCTACACCTTC
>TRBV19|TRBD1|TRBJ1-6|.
CASSQSPPGAGGSPLHF
TGTGCCAGTAGTCAATCCCCCCCCGGGGCAGGGGGGTCACCCCTCCACTTT
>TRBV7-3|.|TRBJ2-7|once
CASSLGGSLGVYEQYF
TGTGCCAGCAGCCTCGGGGGCTCGTTGGGGGTTTACGAGCAGTACTTC
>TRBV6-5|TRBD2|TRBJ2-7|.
CASSPLAGTYEQYF
TGTGCCAGCAGCCCTCTAGCGGGCACTTACGAGCAGTACTTC
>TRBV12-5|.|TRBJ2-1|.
CASGLATGANEQFF
TGTGCTAGTGGTTTGGCAACCGGAGCCAATGAGCAGTTCTTC
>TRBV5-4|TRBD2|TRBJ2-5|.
CASSRRSGGGETQYF
TGTGCCAGCAGTCGGAGGAGCGGGGGTGGGGAGACCCAGTACTTC
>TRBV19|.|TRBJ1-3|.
CASSIGPQTSSGNTIYF
TGTGCCAGTAGTATCGGACCGCAAACATCCTCTGGAAACACCATATATTTT
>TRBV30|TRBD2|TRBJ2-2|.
CASFAGGRGTGELFF
TGTGCCTCCTTCGCCGGCGGGAGGGGCACCGGGGAGCTGTTTTTT
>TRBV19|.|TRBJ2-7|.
CARLLTGGPLEQYF
TGTGCCAGGCTTCTGACAGGTGGGCCCCTCGAGCAGTACTTC
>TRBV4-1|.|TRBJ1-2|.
CASSPGAGWMGNGYTF
TGCGCCAGCAGCCCCGGGGCGGGATGGATGGGTAATGGCTACACCTTC
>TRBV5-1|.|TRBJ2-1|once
CASSLGLANEQFF
TGCGCCAGCAGCTTGGGACTTGCCAATGAGCAGTTCTTC
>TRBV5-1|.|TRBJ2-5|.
CASKVQLLQETQYF
TGCGCCAGCAAGGTACAGCTACTCCAAGAGACCCAGTACTTC
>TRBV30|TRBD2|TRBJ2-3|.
CAWSPSGGATDTQYF
TGTGCCTGGAGTCCCAGCGGGGGGGCAACAGATACGCAGTATTTT
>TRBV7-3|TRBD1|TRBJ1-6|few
CASSRDSPSSPLHF
TGTGCCAGCAGCCGGGACAGTCCCAGCTCACCCCTCCACTTT
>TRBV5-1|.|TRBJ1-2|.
CASSFRLNYGYTF
TGCGCCAGCAGCTTTCGACTCAACTATGGCTACACCTTC
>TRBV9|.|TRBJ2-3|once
CASSGGAMDTQYF
TGTGCCAGCAGCGGGGGGGCTATGGATACGCAGTATTTT
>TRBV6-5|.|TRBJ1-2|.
CASYTAPGANGYTF
TGTGCCAGCTATACCGCCCCGGGGGCCAATGGCTACACCTTC
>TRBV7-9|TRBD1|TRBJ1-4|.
CASSRPGQFNEKLFF
TGTGCCAGCAGCCGACCGGGACAGTTTAATGAAAAACTGTTTTTT
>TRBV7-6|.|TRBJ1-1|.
CASSSQAYTEAFF
TGTGCCAGCAGCTCCCAGGCTTACACTGAAGCTTTCTTT
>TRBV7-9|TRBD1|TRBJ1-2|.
CASSQHITRDRVDYGYTF
TGTGCCAGCAGCCAACATATTACCCGGGACAGGGTAGACTATGGCTACACCTTC
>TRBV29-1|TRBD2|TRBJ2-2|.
CSVPGRASGGPGELFF
TGCAGCGTCCCCGGTAGGGCTAGCGGGGGCCCCGGGGAGCTGTTTTTT
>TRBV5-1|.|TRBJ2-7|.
CASSWGTEPYEQYF
TGCGCCAGCAGCTGGGGGACGGAACCCTACGAGCAGTACTTC
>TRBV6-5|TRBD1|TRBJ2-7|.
CATRTQGAQYEQYF
TGTGCCACCAGGACACAGGGGGCACAATACGAGCAGTACTTC
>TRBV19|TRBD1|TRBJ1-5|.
CASSAGTGFYSNQPQHF
TGTGCCAGTAGTGCCGGGACAGGGTTCTATAGCAATCAGCCCCAGCATTTT
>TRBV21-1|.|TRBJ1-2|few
CASSKDRKARYGYTF
TGTGCCAGCAGCAAAGACAGGAAAGCTCGCTATGGCTACACCTTC
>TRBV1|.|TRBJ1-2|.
CTSSHPGTGDNGYTF
TGCACCAGCAGCCACCCGGGGACAGGGGACAATGGCTACACCTTC
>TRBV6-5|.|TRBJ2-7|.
CASSWAGHEQYF
TGTGCCAGCTCCTGGGCAGGTCACGAGCAGTACTTC